The 26 T cell receptor beta chains below all came from one sample that was sequenced in a study of cytomegalovirus exposure and HLA in healthy donors. PCR amplification relied on 60 Vbeta primers (plus 13 Jbeta primers). TCRdb keeps only in-frame clones here, not all; method: immunoSEQ multiplex PCR. The sample lists around 94,000 clones; around 84% were seen once. The sample taken for sequencing was PBMCs. These receptors were taken from a man aged 18 to 30 in good health and CMV-seronegative.

In DNA, the CDR3 is TGTGCCAGCAACGGACAGGGGGCGGACTACGAGCAGTACTTC. This encodes CASNGQGADYEQYF. The genes are TRBV2 and TRBJ2-7; 11 bases fit TRBD1. The CDR3 has 14 residues. Germline lookup yields CDR1 SNHLY and CDR2 FYNNEI. V shed 7 bases, J shed 3 bases, and the junction held 5 bases outside the gene matches. The variable domain in full, with the rest retrieved from reference TRBV2 and TRBJ2-7, is EPEVTQTPSHQVTQMGQEVILRCVPISNHLYFYWYRQILGQKVEFLVSFYNNEISEKSEIFDDQFSVERPDGSNFTLKIRSTKLEDSAMYFCASNGQGADYEQYFGPGTRLTVT.

The CDR3 protein is CASSYNRRGEQFF. CDR3 DNA: TGTGCCAGCAGTTACAATCGTAGGGGTGAGCAGTTCTTC. The chain uses TRBV6-5 and TRBJ2-1; the D gene is possibly TRBD1 (5 bases). Trimming pared 2 bases from V and 9 bases from J, leaving 11 bases between. The CDR3 is made up of 13 amino acids. The germline V gene has CDR1 MNHEY and CDR2 SVGAGI.

V gene TRBV7-2 combines with J gene TRBJ2-5, with 13 bases identical to TRBD2. The CDR3 totals 15 residues. With 5 bases clipped from V and 4 bases from J, the junction kept 4 bases outside the gene matches. Germline lookup yields CDR1 SGHTA and CDR2 FQGNSA. The CDR3 loop is CASSPRTSGRETQYF. The CDR3 region has the DNA TGTGCCAGCAGCCCCCGGACTAGCGGGAGAGAGACCCAGTACTTC.

The V call is TRBV5-1, the J call TRBJ2-3; a possible D gene is TRBD2 (6 bases). CDR1 is SGHRS and CDR2 is YFSETQ in the germline V gene. V was cut by 2 bases and J by 0 bases, with 13 bases left in between. This CDR3 has 16 residues. The CDR3 loop is CASSLHIAASTDTQYF. The CDR3 DNA reads as TGCGCCAGCAGCTTACATATAGCGGCTAGCACAGATACGCAGTATTTT. Based on the CDR3 plus reference TRBV5-1 and TRBJ2-3, the full variable domain is KAGVTQTPRYLIKTRGQQVTLSCSPISGHRSVSWYQQTPGQGLQFLFEYFSETQRNKGNFPGRFSGRQFSNSRSEMNVSTLELGDSALYLCASSLHIAASTDTQYFGPGTRLTVL.

This clone was seen just once. The chain employs TRBV4-3 and TRBJ2-5, with TRBD2 matching over 8 bases. The CDR3 spans 16 residues. The germline V gene has CDR1 LGHNA and CDR2 YSLEER. Unmatched junction bases numbered 11, after V lost 4 bases and J lost 4 bases. Written as DNA, the CDR3 is TGCGCCAGCAGCCTTCGGCGGGGGGTCCCGGGAGAGACCCAGTACTTC. Translating gives CASSLRRGVPGETQYF.

The V and J genes are TRBV5-1 and TRBJ2-7; 8 nucleotides agree with TRBD2. Per the germline V gene, CDR1 is SGHRS and CDR2 is YFSETQ. The CDR3 contains 13 residues. The J segment lost 2 bases and the V segment lost 9 bases, leaving 7 bases of the junction unmatched. In nucleotides, the CDR3 is TGCGCCACTCGGGAGGGCGGAGCCTACGAGCAGTACTTC. This gives the protein CATREGGAYEQYF.

V is TRBV9 and J is TRBJ1-2, with a possible D match to TRBD1 (6 bases). The CDR3 loop spans 14 amino acids. The germline CDR1 and CDR2 sequences are SGDLS and YYNGEE. Trimming took 2 bases from V and 5 from J, leaving 13 bases between them. The CDR3 region has the DNA TGTGCCAGCAGCGTGGACGGACAGCCTTATGGCTACACCTTC. Protein: CASSVDGQPYGYTF.

The rearrangement uses TRBV19 and TRBJ1-4; TRBD1 aligns across 8 bases. The junction had 5 bases not matched to a gene; V was cut back by 6 bases and J by 8 bases. The CDR3 loop spans 13 amino acids. Germline loops: CDR1 LNHDA, CDR2 SQIVND (reference sequence). CDR3 DNA: TGTGCCAGTAGCCTGACAGGGGTGGAAAAACTGTTTTTT. This sequence encodes CASSLTGVEKLFF.

For the CDR3, the DNA is TGTGCCAGCAGCTTGCCTGGAACAGGGGGAGAAAAACTGTTTTTT. Protein product: CASSLPGTGGEKLFF. The J gene is TRBJ1-4, the V gene TRBV5-4; 8 nucleotides agree with TRBD1. Germline V gene sequence: CDR1 SGHNT, CDR2 YYREEE (reference sequence). V dropped 1 base and J dropped 8; count of bases not matched to a gene: 7. The CDR3 has 15 amino acids. The complete variable domain, with remaining parts taken from reference TRBV5-4 and TRBJ1-4, reads ETGVTQSPTHLIKTRGQQVTLRCSSQSGHNTVSWYQQALGQGPQFIFQYYREEENGRGNFPPRFSGLQFPNYSSELNVNALELDDSALYLCASSLPGTGGEKLFFGSGTQLSVL.

The CDR3, as DNA: TGCGCCAGCAGCCATCTTTACACCGGGACTAGCGGGACCCCCTACGAGCAGTACTTC. Its translation is CASSHLYTGTSGTPYEQYF. The rearrangement links TRBV4-1 to TRBJ2-5, with 13 bases identical to TRBD2. TRBJ2-7 matches the DNA end more closely, so the J call is doubtful. Germline V gives CDR1 MGHRA, CDR2 YSYEKL. This CDR3 contains 19 residues.

The chain joins TRBV14 to TRBJ1-4, with TRBD1 identical over 7 bases. The CDR3 runs 16 residues. With V trimmed by 2 bases and J by 3 bases, 6 bases remained unmatched. Per the germline V gene, CDR1 is SGHDN and CDR2 is FVKESK. CDR3 protein: CASSQRGHRANEKLFF. In DNA, the CDR3 is TGTGCCAGCAGCCAAAGGGGGCACAGGGCTAATGAAAAACTGTTTTTT.

The V and J genes are TRBV15 and TRBJ1-2; possibly TRBD1 for D (5 bases). Trimming took off 5 bases at V and 4 bases at J, with 11 bases between the two ends. This CDR3 comprises 13 residues. Germline CDR1 reads LNHNV; CDR2 reads YYDKDF (reference sequence). CDR3 DNA sequence: TGTGCCACCAGCGGCAGACAGCCCTATGGCTACACCTTC. Translating it yields CATSGRQPYGYTF.

The chain carries TRBV5-1 and TRBJ1-6; tentatively, D is TRBD1 (6 bases). Germline V gene sequence: CDR1 SGHRS, CDR2 YFSETQ. The CDR3 covers 15 residues. Trimming stripped 5 bases from V and 7 bases from J, with 16 bases between. The CDR3 loop is CASRMGSGVNSPLHF. Here the CDR3 DNA reads TGCGCCAGCAGAATGGGGTCAGGGGTAAATTCACCCCTCCACTTT.

The chain has TRBV5-6 and TRBJ2-3; 11 bases match TRBD2. J lost 5 bases, V lost 4 bases, and 9 bases had no gene match. There are 16 residues in the CDR3. In germline, CDR1 is SGHDT, CDR2 YYEEEE. The CDR3 region is CASSTRLAGLRDTQYF. The CDR3 coding sequence is TGTGCCAGCAGCACCCGACTAGCGGGACTGAGAGATACGCAGTATTTT.

The chain recombines TRBV6-1 with TRBJ1-4; no firm D call. The CDR3 is made up of 15 amino acids. Germline assignment: CDR1 MNHNS and CDR2 SASEGT. Between the trimmed V and J ends, which lost 4 bases and 0 bases, there was a span of 9 bases. The CDR3 DNA follows: TGTGCCAGCAGTGGCACACCTGCAACTAATGAAAAACTGTTTTTT. Protein sequence: CASSGTPATNEKLFF.

The chain carries TRBV28 and TRBJ1-3, with D perhaps matching TRBD1 (6 bases). Germline values: CDR1 MDHEN, CDR2 SYDVKM. There are 15 residues in the CDR3. V shed 3 bases and J shed 0 bases, with 9 bases lying between them. In nucleotides, the CDR3 is TGTGCCAGCAGTTTCGGACAGTTCTCTGGAAACACCATATATTTT. Translating it yields CASSFGQFSGNTIYF.

The chain carries TRBV7-7 and TRBJ2-7, with 10 bases fitting TRBD2. Germline lookup yields CDR1 SSHAT and CDR2 FNYEAQ (reference sequence). CDR3 length equals 12 residues. CDR3 loop: CASGRTSYEQYF. CDR3 DNA: TGTGCTAGCGGGAGGACCTCCTACGAGCAGTACTTC.

This clone has a single count. The chain recombines TRBV30 with TRBJ1-1; 7 bases align to TRBD1. Germline V CDR1 and CDR2: GTSNPN, SVGIG (reference sequence). After removal of 5 bases from V and 0 bases from J, the junction contained 3 bases not matched to a gene. CDR3 length: 13 amino acids. The CDR3 protein is CAWEGAMNTEAFF. Written as DNA, the CDR3 is TGTGCCTGGGAGGGGGCGATGAACACTGAAGCTTTCTTT.

The chain combines TRBV29-1 with TRBJ2-4; maybe TRBD1 (5 bases). V lost 1 base and J 0 bases, leaving 10 bases between the germline ends. The length of the CDR3 is 15 residues. From germline, CDR1 is SQVTM and CDR2 ANQGSEA. CDR3 loop: CSVEAGNLAKNIQYF. CDR3 nucleotides: TGCAGCGTTGAAGCAGGGAACCTAGCCAAAAACATTCAGTACTTC.

As for this clone: At one boundary the junction diverges from the germline segment, which might be a read error. The CDR3 reads CTWRKGAGGELFF. DNA for the CDR3: TGTACCTGGAGGAAGGGGGCGGGCGGGGAGCTGTTTTTT. The chain employs TRBV30 and TRBJ2-2, with TRBD1 matching over 7 bases. The CDR3 has 13 residues. Germline assignment: CDR1 GTSNPN and CDR2 SVGIG (reference sequence). Filled out from reference TRBV30 and TRBJ2-2, the complete variable domain reads SQTIHQWPATLVQPVGSPLSLECTVEGTSNPNLYWYRQAAGRGLQLLFYSVGIGQISSEVPQNLSASRPQDRQFILSSKKLLLSDSGFYLCTWRKGAGGELFFGEGSRLTVL.

This clone was detected only once. V gene TRBV7-9 combines with J gene TRBJ2-2; D is unresolved. The CDR3 length is 13 residues. Germline CDR1 is SEHNR and CDR2 is FQNEAQ (reference sequence). Trimming removed 0 bases from V and 6 bases from J, with 5 bases in between. CDR3 amino acids: CASSLASAGELFF. CDR3 bases: TGTGCCAGCAGCTTAGCTTCTGCCGGGGAGCTGTTTTTT.

The chain has TRBV29-1 and TRBJ2-1; 9 bases map to TRBD1. The CDR3 runs 11 residues. In germline, CDR1 is SQVTM, CDR2 ANQGSEA. V shed 7 bases, J shed 10 bases, and the junction held 5 bases outside the gene matches. The CDR3: CSGGDRAEQFF. Written as DNA, the CDR3 is TGCAGCGGGGGGGACAGGGCCGAGCAGTTCTTC.

The chain joins TRBV9 to TRBJ1-4, with D maybe TRBD1 (5 bases). Deletions cut 4 bases from V and 5 bases from J, with 12 bases between. The germline V gene encodes CDR1 SGDLS and CDR2 YYNGEE. The CDR3 covers 14 residues. CDR3: CASSTRAGNEKLFF. CDR3 DNA sequence: TGTGCCAGCAGCACACGAGCAGGGAATGAAAAACTGTTTTTT.

V is TRBV19 and J is TRBJ1-2, with D uncertain. Germline CDR1 and CDR2: LNHDA and SQIVND (reference sequence). Between the trimmed V and J ends, which lost 0 bases and 1 base, there was a span of 18 bases. The CDR3 spans 18 residues. CDR3 residues: CASSIDRREGFFNYGYTF. The CDR3 nucleotides are TGTGCCAGTAGTATAGATCGGCGGGAAGGATTCTTTAACTATGGCTACACCTTC.

The V call is TRBV7-9, the J call TRBJ1-5; possibly TRBD1 for D (6 bases). The V gene lost 5 bases and the J gene lost 2 bases, with 13 bases spanning the gap. Germline V CDR1 and CDR2: SEHNR, FQNEAQ (reference sequence). The CDR3 sequence is 15 residues long. The CDR3 loop is CASSIGGHGNQPQHF. The CDR3 DNA reads as TGTGCCAGCAGCATTGGGGGACATGGCAATCAGCCCCAGCATTTT.

The gene calls are TRBV28 and TRBJ1-4; D is perhaps TRBD1 (6 bases). With 5 bases removed from V and 7 bases from J, the gap between germline ends came to 17 bases. Germline CDR1 and CDR2: MDHEN and SYDVKM. The CDR3 length is 15 residues. CDR3 DNA sequence: TGTGCCAGCAGTAGGGCCCAGGGGATCGGTGAAAAACTGTTTTTT. This encodes CASSRAQGIGEKLFF.